The clone carrying this T cell receptor beta chain showed up many times. Its antigen is unknown. Stated time point: newly diagnosed GD, antithyroid drugs for less than 3 months. There was RNA extracted from PBMCs, and the TCR library was made from it. There are 15 residues in the CDR3. Trimming left V 6 bases short and J 0 bases short, with 14 bases between. Germline V gene sequence: CDR1 SNHLY, CDR2 FYNNEI. The sample comes from a study of regulatory T cells in long-lasting Graves disease. General study points: Favored usage of TRBV28, TRBJ1-2 and TRBJ2-5 was recorded in persistent disease. Newly diagnosed patients shared about a thousand public clonotypes; persistent patients shared approximately 2,900. Peripheral blood alone, not thyroid tissue, underwent study.

Building the TCR beta libraries relied on iRepertoire HTBI primers, and CDR3 regions underwent Arm-PCR. TCRdb analysed the multiplex PCR reads with MiXCR anew, one entry per CDR3 protein. The data hold about 210,000 distinct CDR3 sequences, with roughly 19% observed a single time. This sample was also put to use in a study of T cells in Graves' hyperthyroidism and ophthalmopathy. From that second work: In blood, most of the thyroid clonotypes expanded above 0.001 were also present.

The TCR originated in a woman in her twenties or thirties with Graves disease. The input for sequencing was peripheral blood mononuclear cells (PBMCs), taken at new diagnosis, from a patient treated with antithyroid drugs. The V and J genes are TRBV2 and TRBJ1-1, with D hard to call. The CDR3 coding sequence is TGTGCCAGCAGGGCATCAAACCATATGAACACTGAAGCTTTCTTT. Translated: CASRASNHMNTEAFF.